This T cell receptor (beta chain) is from a study of blood T cell repertoires in COVID-19. This CDR3 has 15 amino acids. Germline CDR1 and CDR2: GTSNPN and SVGIG (reference sequence). With 4 bases removed from V and 8 bases from J, the gap between germline ends came to 23 bases. The method was immunoSEQ multiplex PCR; TCRdb's version includes in-frame clones alone and lacks a portion of them. The table lists 350,000 to 550,000 clones, more than 80% of them singletons. The count of this clone is one. Cohort allocation depended upon clinical history that participants reported. For recovered donors of Cohort 3, there were two negative PCRs, clearance, or symptom resolution.

This chain joins TRBV30 and TRBJ1-2, with D perhaps TRBD1 (6 bases). The TCR sequence derives from a man aged 25-40 years who had recovered from COVID-19. Input material: PBMCs or T cells enriched from blood (not recorded which). The CDR3 is CAWTLPGTKRSGYTF. DNA of the CDR3: TGTGCCTGGACCCTACCCGGGACAAAGAGGTCCGGCTACACCTTC.